What follows are 13 T cell receptor beta chains derived from one specimen sequenced in a study of blood T cell repertoires in COVID-19. Sequenced by immunoSEQ multiplex PCR; TCRdb stores in-frame clones only, minus some. The repertoire holds roughly 230,000 clones, with roughly 84% as singletons. Sequencing input: peripheral blood. The receptors derive from a man between 35 and 55 years old with acute or convalescent COVID-19.

The chain has TRBV29-1 and TRBJ1-2; possible D gene TRBD1, 5 bases. CDR1 is SQVTM and CDR2 is ANQGSEA in the germline V gene. The CDR3 consists of 12 residues. With 3 bases removed from V and 2 bases from J, the gap between germline ends came to 7 bases. The CDR3 nucleotides are TGCAGCGTTGAGGGGCGGAACTATGGCTACACCTTC. Protein sequence: CSVEGRNYGYTF.

This chain joins TRBV11-3 and TRBJ2-1; 9 bases match TRBD1. This CDR3 is built from 15 residues. Germline V gene data show CDR1 as SGHNT and CDR2 as YENEEA. V shed 5 bases, J shed 3 bases, and the junction held 5 bases outside the gene matches. The DNA of the CDR3 is TGTGCCAGCAGCCCCCGGGACAGGGTCTACAATGAGCAGTTCTTC. It translates to CASSPRDRVYNEQFF.

This clone occurred a few times. J is TRBJ2-3 and V is TRBV21-1; no DNA check was done on the table's D call, TRBD2. TRBV21-1 is an annotated pseudogene. The length of the CDR3 is 19 residues. The CDR3 reads CASSNPVLAGPFSTDTQYF. CDR3 in DNA: TGTGCCAGCAGCAACCCGGTACTAGCGGGGCCCTTTAGCACAGATACGCAGTATTTT.

The chain recombines TRBV11-1 with TRBJ1-1; D is unresolved. The CDR3 has 13 amino acids. CDR1 is SGHAT and CDR2 is FQDESV in the germline V gene (reference sequence). Between the trimmed V and J ends, which lost 2 bases and 5 bases, there was a span of 9 bases. The CDR3 here is CASSLSRGTEAFF. DNA of the CDR3: TGTGCCAGCAGCTTATCAAGAGGGACTGAAGCTTTCTTT.

This sequence joins TRBV27 and TRBJ2-3; 10 nucleotides agree with TRBD2. After removal of 5 bases from V and 6 bases from J, the junction contained 8 bases not matched to a gene. Germline V gene sequence: CDR1 MNHEY, CDR2 SMNVEV (reference sequence). This CDR3 has 15 residues. CDR3 loop: CASSIQRGGPDTQYF. Written as DNA, the CDR3 is TGTGCCAGCAGTATCCAGCGGGGGGGCCCCGATACGCAGTATTTT.

This sequence joins TRBV10-3 and TRBJ2-3; TRBD2 aligns across 7 bases. Unmatched junction bases numbered 9, after V lost 10 bases and J lost 2 bases. Germline V gene lookup returns CDR1 ENHRY and CDR2 SYGVKD. This CDR3 has 14 amino acids. The DNA for the CDR3 is TGTGCCACCGGTACAGCGGGGACCACAGATACGCAGTATTTT. Amino acids: CATGTAGTTDTQYF.

Concerning this clone: Possible read error: a much larger clone is one base away. The chain is built from TRBV11-3 and TRBJ2-7; D gene uncertain. Trimming cost V 5 bases and J 1 base, with 3 bases left between them. CDR3 length equals 11 residues. Looked up from germline, CDR1 is SGHNT and CDR2 is YENEEA. The CDR3 coding sequence is TGTGCCAGCAGCCATTCCTACGAGCAGTACTTC. This encodes CASSHSYEQYF.

The CDR3 spells CASSTHRAGANVLTF. The DNA for the CDR3 is TGTGCCAGCAGCACCCACAGGGCTGGGGCCAACGTCCTGACTTTC. The chain is built from TRBV4-2 and TRBJ2-6; possible D gene TRBD1, 6 bases. The germline V and J ends were trimmed by 5 bases and 2 bases, with 10 bases remaining between them. This CDR3 comprises 15 residues. From germline, CDR1 is LGHNA and CDR2 YNFKEQ.

The V gene is TRBV19, the J gene TRBJ1-1; D remains unclear. Germline-derived CDR1 and CDR2 are LNHDA and SQIVND (reference sequence). The CDR3 runs to 13 residues. V lost 9 bases and J 3 bases, leaving 14 bases between the germline ends. CDR3 sequence reads: CAREGGGDTEAFF. Here the CDR3 DNA reads TGTGCCAGAGAGGGAGGCGGGGACACTGAAGCTTTCTTT.

This chain connects TRBV28 to TRBJ2-3; 8 bases align to TRBD2. The CDR3 consists of 19 residues. Germline V lookup: CDR1 MDHEN, CDR2 SYDVKM. Trimming took 2 bases from V and 0 from J; bases not matched to a gene: 13. The CDR3 coding sequence is TGTGCCAGCAGTTTACCTAGCGGGCGCCTGGGGCTAAGCACAGATACGCAGTATTTT. Translation gives CASSLPSGRLGLSTDTQYF.

Only a few counts were recorded for this clone. CDR3 loop: CASSLIQGAAEAFF. Here the CDR3 DNA reads TGCGCCAGCAGCTTGATCCAGGGGGCCGCTGAAGCTTTCTTT. The chain recombines TRBV5-1 with TRBJ1-1; TRBD1 matches 8 bases. Trimming removed 1 base from V and 6 bases from J; junction bases left unmatched: 5. The CDR3 loop spans 14 amino acids. Germline V gives CDR1 SGHRS, CDR2 YFSETQ.

This clone came up once. This chain uses TRBV2 with TRBJ1-1; 9 bases line up with TRBD1. CDR3 size: 15 residues. Trimming removed 6 bases from V and 1 base from J; junction bases left unmatched: 6. Germline CDR1 and CDR2: SNHLY and FYNNEI. The CDR3 DNA sequence: TGTGCCAGCAGCGAACAGGGGGCTCGGAACACTGAAGCTTTCTTT. It yields the protein CASSEQGARNTEAFF.

This chain joins TRBV30 and TRBJ2-5, with D perhaps TRBD1 (5 bases). V shed 0 bases and J shed 4 bases, with 9 bases lying between them. Germline assignment: CDR1 GTSNPN and CDR2 SVGIG (reference sequence). This CDR3 comprises 13 residues. CDR3 protein: CAWSVRTGETQYF. DNA for the CDR3: TGTGCCTGGAGTGTACGAACAGGAGAGACCCAGTACTTC.